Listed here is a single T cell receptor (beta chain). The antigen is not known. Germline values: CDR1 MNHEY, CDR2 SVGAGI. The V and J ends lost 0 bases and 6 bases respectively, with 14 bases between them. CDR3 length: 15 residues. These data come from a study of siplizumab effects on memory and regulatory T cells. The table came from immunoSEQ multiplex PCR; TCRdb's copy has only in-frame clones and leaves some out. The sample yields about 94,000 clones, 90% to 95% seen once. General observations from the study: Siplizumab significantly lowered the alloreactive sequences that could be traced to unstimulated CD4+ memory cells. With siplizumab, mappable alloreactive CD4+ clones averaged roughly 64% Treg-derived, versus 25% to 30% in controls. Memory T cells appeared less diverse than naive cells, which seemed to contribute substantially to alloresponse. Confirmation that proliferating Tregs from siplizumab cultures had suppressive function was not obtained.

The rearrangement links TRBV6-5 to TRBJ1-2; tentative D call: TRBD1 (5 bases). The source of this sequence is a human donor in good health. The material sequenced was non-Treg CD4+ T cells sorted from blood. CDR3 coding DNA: TGTGCCAGCAGTTACTCGAGGTCGAAGGGGCATGGCTACACCTTC. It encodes CASSYSRSKGHGYTF.